These T cell receptor beta chains were read from a single sample in a study of blood T cell repertoires in COVID-19. TCRdb keeps only in-frame clones here, not all; method: immunoSEQ multiplex PCR. The sample lists 200,000 to 250,000 clones, roughly 88% occurring once. The sample taken for sequencing was PBMCs or T cells enriched from blood (not recorded which). All receptors come from a woman in her twenties or thirties who had been exposed to COVID-19. Each CDR3 is given with its conserved first and last residue. The D gene is left open where the match is weak. For some rows the clone size is stated as once, few or many, or as a class when expanded; others skip it.

D gene,V gene,J gene,clone size,CDR3 protein,CDR3 DNA
-,TRBV7-6,TRBJ1-6,-,CASSLELGRFNSPLHF,TGTGCCAGCAGCTTAGAACTTGGGAGGTTCAATTCACCCCTCCACTTT
TRBD1,TRBV7-2,TRBJ1-6,-,CASSGTGSSYNSPLHF,TGTGCCAGCAGCGGGACAGGGAGCTCCTATAATTCACCCCTCCACTTT
TRBD2,TRBV20-1,TRBJ2-3,-,CSASRLAGSPSFTDTQYF,TGCAGTGCTAGTCGACTAGCGGGGTCTCCCTCCTTCACAGATACGCAGTATTTT
-,TRBV10-1,TRBJ1-4,-,CASSESGRVGEKLFF,TGCGCCAGCAGTGAGTCGGGGAGAGTGGGTGAAAAACTGTTTTTT
-,TRBV30,TRBJ1-6,few,CAWSVLSPNSPLHF,TGTGCCTGGAGTGTACTTAGCCCGAATTCACCCCTCCACTTT
TRBD1,TRBV19,TRBJ1-2,-,CASSMGQRAGYTF,TGTGCCAGTAGTATGGGACAGAGGGCTGGCTACACCTTC
TRBD2,TRBV30,TRBJ2-3,once,CAWREGLAGQDTQYF,TGTGCCTGGAGAGAAGGACTAGCGGGGCAAGATACGCAGTATTTT
TRBD2,TRBV3-1/TRBV3-2,TRBJ2-7,-,CASSSSEGTSEYEQYF,TGTGCCAGCAGCTCCTCGGAAGGGACTAGCGAATACGAGCAGTACTTC
-,TRBV10-3,TRBJ1-1,-,CAIRRQVDMNTEAFF,TGTGCCATCAGGAGACAGGTCGATATGAACACTGAAGCTTTCTTT
TRBD1,TRBV19,TRBJ2-6,-,CASSAGTGEYSGANVLTF,TGTGCCAGTAGTGCAGGGACAGGGGAGTACTCTGGGGCCAACGTCCTGACTTTC
-,TRBV18,TRBJ2-5,-,CASSRQPQETQYF,TGTGCCAGCTCCCGACAGCCCCAAGAGACCCAGTACTTC
-,TRBV2,TRBJ2-1,-,CASSDEYYNEQFF,TGTGCCAGCAGTGATGAGTACTACAATGAGCAGTTCTTC
-,TRBV21-1,TRBJ1-2,-,CASSKGQGEYGYTF,TGTGCCAGCAGCAAAGGACAGGGGGAGTATGGCTACACCTTC
TRBD1,TRBV3-1/TRBV3-2,TRBJ2-3,-,CASSHRTGGTDTQYF,TGTGCCAGCAGCCACCGGACAGGGGGCACAGATACGCAGTATTTT
TRBD2,TRBV4-1,TRBJ2-5,-,CASSRGTSGQETQYF,TGCGCCAGCAGCCGCGGGACTAGCGGACAAGAGACCCAGTACTTC
-,TRBV29-1,TRBJ1-1,-,CSVEVEPGGRRLEAFF,TGCAGCGTTGAAGTGGAACCCGGAGGGAGACGGCTTGAAGCTTTCTTT
-,TRBV5-1,TRBJ2-5,-,CASSLRFGGQETQYF,TGCGCCAGCAGCTTGAGGTTCGGCGGACAAGAGACCCAGTACTTC
-,TRBV9,TRBJ1-3,-,CASSGTGDGNTIYF,TGTGCCAGCAGCGGAACAGGAGATGGAAACACCATATATTTT
-,TRBV5-4,TRBJ2-3,-,CASSWGQGTDTQYF,TGTGCCAGCAGCTGGGGACAAGGGACCGATACGCAGTATTTT